The 28 T cell receptor beta chains below all came from one sample that was sequenced in a study of graft-versus-host responses after intestinal transplantation. The data were produced by immunoSEQ multiplex PCR, yet TCRdb's version contains in-frame clones alone and is incomplete. Here the sample spans about 64,000 clones, 85% to 95% being singletons. Antigens of these TCRs are unknown. Sample: unstimulated CD8+ T cells sorted from spleen or lymph node cells, taken before transplant. The source is a human donor who was the organ donor for an intestinal transplant.

The rearrangement uses TRBV28 and TRBJ1-5, with D unclear. The V end was cut by 6 bases, the J end by 4 bases, with 13 bases between. CDR3 size: 14 residues. CDR1 MDHEN and CDR2 SYDVKM come from the germline V gene. The CDR3 sequence is CASRPGRGNQPQHF. The CDR3 DNA sequence: TGTGCCAGCAGGCCTGGACGGGGAAATCAGCCCCAGCATTTT. Drawing the rest from reference TRBV28 and TRBJ1-5, the complete variable domain is DVKVTQSSRYLVKRTGEKVFLECVQDMDHENMFWYRQDPGLGLRLIYFSYDVKMKEKGDIPEGYSVSREKKERFSLILESASTNQTSMYLCASRPGRGNQPQHFGDGTRLSIL.

J is TRBJ2-7 and V is TRBV30, with 7 positions matching TRBD1. The ends lost 0 bases at V and 6 bases at J; junction bases unmatched: 5. The CDR3 spans 13 residues. Looked up from germline, CDR1 is GTSNPN and CDR2 is SVGIG (reference sequence). Here the CDR3 reads CAWSVQGIPEQYF. The CDR3 DNA follows: TGTGCCTGGAGTGTACAGGGGATACCCGAGCAGTACTTC.

The J gene is TRBJ2-7, the V gene TRBV4-3; TRBD2 matches at 8 bases. This CDR3 region has 16 residues. V shed 3 bases, J shed 3 bases, and the junction held 10 bases outside the gene matches. CDR1 and CDR2 from the germline V gene are LGHNA and YSLEER. CDR3 DNA sequence: TGCGCCAGCAGCCAGACCCCGGGACTAGGAATCTACGAGCAGTACTTC. This sequence encodes CASSQTPGLGIYEQYF.

The V call is TRBV7-7, the J call TRBJ2-6; D is uncertain. CDR3 length: 17 residues. Trimming took 5 bases from V and 5 from J, leaving 19 bases between them. The germline V gene encodes CDR1 SSHAT and CDR2 FNYEAQ (reference sequence). CDR3 residues: CASSGFVPQSRANVLTF. Written as DNA, the CDR3 is TGTGCCAGCAGCGGTTTTGTGCCACAAAGTCGGGCCAACGTCCTGACTTTC.

In its sample, this clone was seen a few times. Other nucleotide sequences in the sample specify the same CDR3. The CDR3 DNA sequence: TGTGCCAGCAGTCCCGGGGGCTCTGGAAACACCATATATTTT. Its protein is CASSPGGSGNTIYF. The rearrangement links TRBV28 to TRBJ1-3, with a tentative D call TRBD1 (5 bases). Trimming removed 5 bases from V and 0 bases from J, with 8 bases in between. Germline lookup yields CDR1 MDHEN and CDR2 SYDVKM. The CDR3 is 14 residues long.

The chain combines TRBV5-5 with TRBJ1-5; TRBD1 matches 7 bases. With 4 bases clipped from V and 4 bases from J, the junction kept 11 bases outside the gene matches. Germline V gene sequence: CDR1 SGHKS, CDR2 YYEKEE (reference sequence). CDR3 length: 16 amino acids. The CDR3 here is CASSNAGTVLNQPQHF. DNA of the CDR3: TGTGCCAGCAGCAATGCCGGGACAGTCCTAAATCAGCCCCAGCATTTT.

The rearrangement links TRBV27 to TRBJ2-2, with D uncertain. Trimming cost V 6 bases and J 0 bases, with 2 bases left between them. The CDR3 is made up of 12 amino acids. Germline-derived CDR1 and CDR2 are MNHEY and SMNVEV (reference sequence). The CDR3 coding sequence is TGTGCCAGCAGCTCGAACACCGGGGAGCTGTTTTTT. Encoded protein: CASSSNTGELFF.

The chain joins TRBV7-9 to TRBJ2-5; 9 nucleotides line up with TRBD2. V was pared by 5 bases and J by 2 bases, with 3 bases of the junction left unmatched. The CDR3 covers 14 residues. Germline CDR1 and CDR2: SEHNR and FQNEAQ (reference sequence). CDR3 residues: CASSRLAVQETQYF. Here the CDR3 DNA reads TGTGCCAGCAGCCGACTAGCGGTACAAGAGACCCAGTACTTC.

CDR3 sequence reads: CASSIIRLAGRNEQFF. DNA of the CDR3: TGTGCCAGCAGCATAATCAGACTAGCGGGACGCAATGAGCAGTTCTTC. The rearrangement links TRBV5-6 to TRBJ2-1; 11 bases are shared with TRBD2. The V gene's germline CDR1 is SGHDT and CDR2 YYEEEE. V lost 4 bases, J lost 6 bases, and 9 bases stayed unmatched. The CDR3 is 16 residues long.

The chain carries TRBV5-6 and TRBJ2-2, with D perhaps TRBD2 (5 bases). The CDR3 runs 19 residues. V was pared by 4 bases and J by 6 bases, with 28 bases between. CDR1 SGHDT and CDR2 YYEEEE come from the germline V gene. CDR3 nucleotide sequence: TGTGCCAGCAGCCTTGGGGAATACCTAGCTACCGTGGATTCCGGGGAGCTGTTTTTT. Its translation is CASSLGEYLATVDSGELFF.

This chain connects TRBV6-1 to TRBJ2-3, with TRBD2 identical over 8 bases. CDR3 length: 15 amino acids. V trimming: 6 bases; J trimming: 2 bases; junction bases outside the gene matches: 7. Germline CDR1 is MNHNS and CDR2 is SASEGT. The CDR3 nucleotides are TGTGCCAGCAGCGTCTGGACTAGCCCCACAGATACGCAGTATTTT. It specifies CASSVWTSPTDTQYF.

The rearrangement links TRBV7-2 to TRBJ1-3; D gene unclear. The germline V gene encodes CDR1 SGHTA and CDR2 FQGNSA. This CDR3 is 17 amino acids long. V lost 5 bases, J lost 0 bases, and 17 bases lay in between. CDR3: CASSPSGWRYSGNTIYF. CDR3 nucleotide sequence: TGTGCCAGCAGCCCGAGTGGTTGGCGGTACTCTGGAAACACCATATATTTT.

The genes are TRBV30 and TRBJ1-1; perhaps TRBD1 as D (5 bases). CDR1 is GTSNPN and CDR2 is SVGIG in the germline V gene (reference sequence). The CDR3 totals 12 residues. V dropped 1 base and J dropped 3 bases, with 6 bases sitting between them. Here the CDR3 reads CAWSAGHTEAFF. As DNA, the CDR3 is TGTGCCTGGAGTGCAGGGCACACTGAAGCTTTCTTT.

The rearrangement uses TRBV7-6 and TRBJ1-1; TRBD1 might be the D (5 bases). The germline V gene has CDR1 SGHVS and CDR2 FNYEAQ. The CDR3 has 15 residues. V was trimmed by 1 base and J by 6 bases, leaving 15 bases between them. The CDR3 region is CASSLGSGSRAEAFF. The DNA for the CDR3 is TGTGCCAGCAGCTTAGGTTCAGGGTCCAGGGCTGAAGCTTTCTTT.

The V call is TRBV28, the J call TRBJ2-2; 7 bases are shared with TRBD2. The CDR3 consists of 15 residues. Germline V lookup: CDR1 MDHEN, CDR2 SYDVKM. After removal of 8 bases from V and 5 bases from J, the junction contained 11 bases not matched to a gene. Written as DNA, the CDR3 is TGTGCCAGCTCCTGGAGGGAGGGCCATACCGGGGAGCTGTTTTTT. This translates into CASSWREGHTGELFF.

The chain recombines TRBV4-3 with TRBJ2-3; 8 nucleotides align to TRBD2. V dropped 4 bases and J dropped 7; count of bases not matched to a gene: 13. The CDR3 totals 16 residues. Germline V gene data show CDR1 as LGHNA and CDR2 as YSLEER. This chain's CDR3 is CASSRKGSGRTNTQYF. The CDR3 nucleotides read TGCGCCAGCAGCCGAAAAGGAAGCGGGAGAACGAATACGCAGTATTTT.

The chain is built from TRBV7-6 and TRBJ2-1; 8 bases line up with TRBD2. The ends lost 3 bases at V and 8 bases at J; junction bases unmatched: 3. This CDR3 contains 13 residues. The germline CDR1 and CDR2 sequences are SGHVS and FNYEAQ. In nucleotides, the CDR3 is TGTGCCAGCAGCTTCCGGGGGGGGGATGAGCAGTTCTTC. Its translation is CASSFRGGDEQFF.

The CDR3 loop is CASSTGREQYF. In DNA form, the CDR3 reads TGTGCCAGCAGCACAGGGAGAGAACAGTACTTC. This chain joins TRBV9 and TRBJ2-7; the D gene is possibly TRBD1 (6 bases). V lost 4 bases, J lost 10 bases, and 12 bases lay in between. The germline V gene encodes CDR1 SGDLS and CDR2 YYNGEE. The CDR3 totals 11 residues.

The chain employs TRBV2 and TRBJ2-1, with a weak D call TRBD2 (5 bases). Trimming shortened V by 5 bases and J by 3 bases, and 11 bases separated the two germline ends. The germline V gene has CDR1 SNHLY and CDR2 FYNNEI. The CDR3 consists of 14 residues. The CDR3 protein is CASSTFRDYNEQFF. CDR3 DNA: TGTGCCAGCAGTACCTTCCGGGACTACAATGAGCAGTTCTTC.

To note about this clone: Germline and junction disagree at one end, which may indicate a read error. V gene TRBV19 combines with J gene TRBJ2-7; 10 bases fit TRBD1. CDR1 is LNHDA, CDR2 SQIVND, per germline (reference sequence). This CDR3 spans 15 amino acids. The CDR3, as DNA: TGTGCCAGTCGTATCCGGGACAGGGGTTTCGACGAGCAGTACTTC. Its protein is CASRIRDRGFDEQYF.

The rearrangement links TRBV11-1 to TRBJ2-7; TRBD2 is a possible D gene (5 bases). Germline V gene data show CDR1 as SGHAT and CDR2 as FQDESV (reference sequence). The length of the CDR3 is 16 residues. V lost 1 base and J lost 2, with 15 bases in between. The DNA of the CDR3 is TGTGCCAGCAGCTTAGACGAGGGTGGTCCCGCCTACGAGCAGTACTTC. As protein: CASSLDEGGPAYEQYF.

This clone was seen just once. The V call is TRBV15, the J call TRBJ2-7; 8 bases are shared with TRBD2. J lost 5 bases, V lost 9 bases, and 15 bases had no gene match. The germline V gene has CDR1 LNHNV and CDR2 YYDKDF (reference sequence). The CDR3 has 15 amino acids. The CDR3, as DNA: TGTGCCACAAGACCGCTTAGCGGGAAGAGTGACGAGCAGTACTTC. Its translation: CATRPLSGKSDEQYF.

The chain employs TRBV11-2 and TRBJ1-2; no definite D call. The CDR3 is made up of 13 amino acids. The V gene's germline CDR1 is SGHAT and CDR2 FQNNGV. Trimming took off 1 base at V and 7 bases at J, with 10 bases between the two ends. CDR3 protein: CASSLASRSGYTF. The CDR3 DNA follows: TGTGCCAGCAGCTTAGCCTCCCGGAGTGGCTACACCTTC.

The chain joins TRBV28 to TRBJ2-7, with 10 positions matching TRBD2. Per germline, CDR1 MDHEN and CDR2 SYDVKM. This CDR3 is built from 17 residues. V shed 6 bases and J 4 bases; nucleotides not matched to a gene: 15. CDR3 sequence (DNA): TGTGCCAGCAGCCGCCTAGCGGGAGTGGCCGGTACGTACGAGCAGTACTTC. Its protein product is CASSRLAGVAGTYEQYF.

The chain employs TRBV5-6 and TRBJ1-3, with no clear D. V was cut by 0 bases and J by 0 bases, with 7 bases left in between. The V gene's germline CDR1 is SGHDT and CDR2 YYEEEE. The CDR3 runs to 15 residues. The CDR3 DNA is TGTGCCAGCAGCTTGGCTCAGCGCTCTGGAAACACCATATATTTT. Protein sequence: CASSLAQRSGNTIYF.

The V gene is TRBV27, the J gene TRBJ2-2, with TRBD2 matching over 7 bases. This CDR3 region has 17 residues. J was trimmed by 1 base and V by 5 bases; bases with no gene match: 10. Germline values: CDR1 MNHEY, CDR2 SMNVEV (reference sequence). The CDR3 DNA follows: TGTGCCAGCAGTCACTGGCTAGCGGATCAGAACACCGGGGAGCTGTTTTTT. It is translated as CASSHWLADQNTGELFF.

The genes are TRBV28 and TRBJ1-1, with D perhaps TRBD1 (5 bases). Germline CDR1 and CDR2: MDHEN and SYDVKM. Deletions cut 7 bases from V and 2 bases from J, with 8 bases between. The CDR3 runs to 12 residues. The DNA for the CDR3 is TGTGCCAGCACCAGGGATAACACTGAAGCTTTCTTT. This codes for CASTRDNTEAFF.

The gene calls are TRBV5-1 and TRBJ2-3; TRBD1 is a possible D gene (5 bases). V was shortened by 4 bases and J by 0 bases, with 15 bases between the two germline ends. The CDR3 length is 16 residues. The germline V gene encodes CDR1 SGHRS and CDR2 YFSETQ. CDR3 sequence reads: CASSANRIASTDTQYF. The CDR3 region has the DNA TGCGCCAGCAGCGCCAACAGGATCGCCAGCACAGATACGCAGTATTTT.